The next 30 T cell receptor beta chains were all read from a single sample in a study of Graves' ophthalmopathy and Graves' hyperthyroidism. Amplification of the TCR beta CDR3 regions used RNA transcripts (as template). RT-PCR was first run with HTBI primers, then multiplex PCR in a second round. TCRdb itself ran the multiplex PCR reads through MiXCR, one entry per CDR3 protein. The table lists approximately 480,000 distinct CDR3 sequences, 14% of them singletons, with about 10% in the top ten. Material for sequencing was blood. Every receptor here comes from a woman younger than 45 with Graves' ophthalmopathy.

This clonotype was counted at least ten times. This sequence joins TRBV5-6 and TRBJ1-1, with D hard to call. The CDR3 length is 13 residues. Trimming took 2 bases from V and 2 from J, leaving 7 bases between them. Looked up from germline, CDR1 is SGHDT and CDR2 is YYEEEE. The CDR3 loop is CASSFRSNTEAFF. The DNA of the CDR3 is TGTGCCAGCAGCTTCCGCAGTAACACTGAAGCTTTCTTT.

This clonotype was counted at least ten times. The rearrangement uses TRBV28 and TRBJ2-5; D is uncertain. CDR3 size: 14 residues. Trimming removed 3 bases at V and 4 bases at J, with 12 bases between. From germline, CDR1 is MDHEN and CDR2 SYDVKM. The CDR3 sequence is CASSFKRRLETQYF. The CDR3 nucleotides read TGTGCCAGCAGTTTCAAGCGACGTTTAGAGACCCAGTACTTC.

This clonotype was observed at least ten times. The V call is TRBV20-1, the J call TRBJ2-4; 7 nucleotides agree with TRBD1. The CDR3 loop spans 16 amino acids. Germline values: CDR1 DFQATT, CDR2 SNEGSKA (reference sequence). After removal of 0 bases from V and 2 bases from J, the junction contained 7 bases not matched to a gene. The CDR3 bases are TGCAGTGCTAGAGAACAGGGGTGGAAGTCCAAAAACATTCAGTACTTC. Translating gives CSAREQGWKSKNIQYF.

This clonotype was seen ten or more times. The V call is TRBV27, the J call TRBJ2-7; 9 bases fit TRBD2. The CDR3 has 15 residues. The trim removed 5 bases at V and 7 bases at J, leaving 12 bases unmatched. In germline, CDR1 is MNHEY, CDR2 SMNVEV (reference sequence). The DNA of the CDR3 is TGTGCCAGCAGTCGGATAGCGGGAGTGGGGGGAGAGCAGTACTTC. Amino acid sequence: CASSRIAGVGGEQYF.

This clonotype was counted ten times or more. The V and J genes are TRBV20-1 and TRBJ1-1; D is uncertain. Germline V gene data show CDR1 as DFQATT and CDR2 as SNEGSKA (reference sequence). V was cut by 8 bases and J by 1 base, with 14 bases left in between. The CDR3 loop spans 13 amino acids. CDR3 in DNA: TGCAGTTTTGGAGGACCGTCGAACACTGAAGCTTTCTTT. Protein product: CSFGGPSNTEAFF.

The chain joins TRBV28 to TRBJ2-5; unclear D gene. The V gene's germline CDR1 is MDHEN and CDR2 SYDVKM. Between the trimmed V and J ends, which lost 4 bases and 5 bases, there was a span of 8 bases. The length of the CDR3 is 12 residues. Here the CDR3 DNA reads TGTGCCAGCAGTTCCCCCGAGGAGACCCAGTACTTC. This translates into CASSSPEETQYF.

This clonotype was observed a handful of times. This rearrangement joins TRBV5-1 to TRBJ2-7; maybe TRBD2 (6 bases). This CDR3 contains 13 residues. Trimming shortened V by 9 bases and J by 3 bases, and 16 bases separated the two germline ends. From germline, CDR1 is SGHRS and CDR2 YFSETQ. CDR3 bases: TGCGCCACCGCCCTCCTGGGGGGCTACGAGCAGTACTTC. Residues: CATALLGGYEQYF.

With regard to this clonotype: A read error may produce the germline difference seen at one junction end. J is TRBJ2-4 and V is TRBV9, with TRBD2 identical over 8 bases. Looked up from germline, CDR1 is SGDLS and CDR2 is YYNGEE. There are 17 residues in the CDR3. DNA of the CDR3: TGTGCCAGCAGCGCGGGGGGGGCGACTAGCGCAGTCAATGAGAAGTTCTTC. Encoded protein: CASSAGGATSAVNEKFF.

The table lists this clonotype with many counts. The chain couples TRBV12-3 or TRBV12-4 to TRBJ2-5, with D uncertain. The V end lost 5 bases, the J end lost 12 bases, and 13 bases lay between the germline ends. The CDR3 loop spans 11 amino acids. The CDR3 sequence is CASSRETRKYF. Here the CDR3 DNA reads TGTGCCAGCAGTCGTGAGACCCGAAAGTACTTC.

There are many counts of this clonotype. The CDR3 sequence: CASSERSGGQETQYF. The CDR3 DNA follows: TGTGCCAGCAGCGAACGTAGTGGCGGTCAAGAGACCCAGTACTTC. The chain uses TRBV11-3 and TRBJ2-5; D is ambiguous. V shed 5 bases and J shed 2 bases, with 15 bases lying between them. The CDR3 extends over 15 amino acids. CDR1 and CDR2 (germline): SGHNT, YENEEA.

This clonotype has a handful of counts. The gene calls are TRBV12-3 or TRBV12-4 and TRBJ2-2; D is unresolved. The CDR3 loop spans 13 amino acids. The germline V and J ends were trimmed by 6 bases and 4 bases, with 9 bases remaining between them. The CDR3 sequence is CASSERTTGELFF. The CDR3 region has the DNA TGTGCCAGCAGCGAACGCACCACCGGGGAGCTGTTTTTT.

This clonotype came up many times. The gene calls are TRBV6-2 or TRBV6-3 and TRBJ1-5; no reliable D call. This CDR3 spans 14 amino acids. Germline V gives CDR1 MNHEY, CDR2 SVGEGT. V was shortened by 4 bases and J by 0 bases, with 7 bases between the two germline ends. CDR3 loop: CASSFTSSNQPQHF. The CDR3 DNA reads as TGTGCCAGCAGTTTTACTTCTAGCAATCAGCCCCAGCATTTT.

This clonotype was counted ten times or more. The chain uses TRBV4-1 and TRBJ1-2; 7 nucleotides line up with TRBD1. V shed 3 bases, J shed 7 bases, and the junction held 14 bases outside the gene matches. In germline, CDR1 is MGHRA, CDR2 YSYEKL. This CDR3 has 16 amino acids. This CDR3 reads CASSQTSRDRVSGYTF. The CDR3 bases are TGCGCCAGCAGCCAGACTTCCCGAGACAGGGTTTCTGGCTACACCTTC.

There are many counts of this clonotype. The chain couples TRBV12-3 or TRBV12-4 to TRBJ2-7; the D is unclear. V was shortened by 3 bases and J by 6 bases, with 9 bases between the two germline ends. This CDR3 has 12 residues. CDR3 sequence reads: CASSFNLGEQYF. Here the CDR3 DNA reads TGTGCCAGCAGTTTTAATTTGGGCGAGCAGTACTTC.

This clonotype was detected ten times or more. The chain's CDR3 is CASSVGPAANYEQYF. The CDR3 DNA is TGTGCCAGCAGCGTAGGGCCCGCGGCTAACTACGAGCAGTACTTC. The genes are TRBV9 and TRBJ2-7; D ambiguous. V lost 0 bases and J lost 3, with 13 bases in between. This CDR3 comprises 15 residues. Germline CDR1 and CDR2: SGDLS and YYNGEE.

There are a few counts of this clonotype. The rearrangement links TRBV9 to TRBJ2-7; D gene unclear. The germline V gene encodes CDR1 SGDLS and CDR2 YYNGEE. The germline V and J ends were trimmed by 4 bases and 3 bases, with 11 bases remaining between them. The length of the CDR3 is 13 residues. CDR3 sequence: CASSTGPLYEQYF. For the CDR3, the DNA is TGTGCCAGCAGCACCGGGCCCCTCTACGAGCAGTACTTC.

The table lists this clonotype with many counts. The V gene is TRBV9, the J gene TRBJ1-1; 9 nucleotides align to TRBD1. V lost 3 bases to trimming and J lost 3 bases; unmatched junction nucleotides: 12. CDR1 and CDR2 (germline): SGDLS, YYNGEE. CDR3 length: 17 residues. Here the CDR3 reads CASSGGQGRALDTEAFF. The CDR3 nucleotides read TGTGCCAGCAGCGGCGGACAGGGGCGCGCTTTGGACACTGAAGCTTTCTTT.

In its sample, this clonotype was seen many times. The chain couples TRBV28 to TRBJ2-2; no firm D call. With 5 bases removed from V and 1 base from J, the gap between germline ends came to 11 bases. The germline V gene has CDR1 MDHEN and CDR2 SYDVKM. The CDR3 is made up of 15 amino acids. The DNA of the CDR3 is TGTGCCAGCAGTCACGGGCTCAGGAACACCGGGGAGCTGTTTTTT. This translates into CASSHGLRNTGELFF.

This clonotype came up many times. This may be a read error: a much more frequent sequence differs by one nucleotide. J is TRBJ2-5 and V is TRBV27; 10 bases agree with TRBD2. CDR1 and CDR2 from the germline V gene are MNHEY and SMNVEV (reference sequence). CDR3 length: 17 amino acids. The CDR3 bases are TGTGCCAGCGGCCCGTTAGGAGCGGGAGGGCCCCAAGAGACCAAGTACTTC. Translation: CASGPLGAGGPQETKYF.

Turning to this clonotype: A much larger clone differs by one base, so this may be a read error. The genes are TRBV6-1 and TRBJ1-6; the match to TRBD1 covers 7 bases. Germline CDR1 MNHNS, CDR2 SASEGT. The CDR3 has 12 residues. V gave up 11 bases and J gave up 10 bases; unmatched junction bases: 8. The CDR3 loop is CAGGRGESPLHF. The CDR3 DNA sequence: TGTGCCGGCGGCAGGGGGGAATCACCCCTCCACTTT.

This clonotype was counted at least ten times. Just one base apart from a much larger clone, this may be a read error. The CDR3 DNA reads TGTGCCAGCAGTTACTCGAGGGACTCCGGGGAGCTGTTTTTT. This sequence encodes CASSYSRDSGELFF. This chain links TRBV6-5 with TRBJ2-2; a weak D match, TRBD2 (6 bases). Germline CDR1 reads MNHEY; CDR2 reads SVGAGI. The CDR3 covers 14 residues. Trimming took 0 bases from V and 6 from J, leaving 8 bases between them.

This clonotype was seen repeatedly, ten times or more. The rearrangement uses TRBV7-2 and TRBJ2-2; no reliable D call. Germline V lookup: CDR1 SGHTA, CDR2 FQGNSA. V lost 4 bases, J lost 3 bases, and 9 bases lay in between. This CDR3 spans 14 amino acids. CDR3 amino acids: CASSSYTYTGELFF. Here the CDR3 DNA reads TGTGCCAGCAGCTCTTACACGTACACCGGGGAGCTGTTTTTT.

This clonotype was recorded many times. The chain couples TRBV6-1 to TRBJ1-2; 7 nucleotides line up with TRBD1. This CDR3 has 12 amino acids. Germline V gene sequence: CDR1 MNHNS, CDR2 SASEGT. The ends lost 6 bases at V and 7 bases at J; junction bases unmatched: 5. CDR3 in DNA: TGTGCCAGCAGGGAGACAGGGTTTGGCTACACCTTC. Translating gives CASRETGFGYTF.

This chain joins TRBV12-3 or TRBV12-4 and TRBJ2-2; D remains unclear. Between the trimmed V and J ends, which lost 8 bases and 0 bases, there was a span of 7 bases. This CDR3 is 13 amino acids long. CDR3 loop: CASWVSNTGELFF. For the CDR3, the DNA is TGTGCCAGCTGGGTATCGAACACCGGGGAGCTGTTTTTT.

This clonotype was found many times. V gene TRBV9 combines with J gene TRBJ1-1, with D uncertain. Germline assignment: CDR1 SGDLS and CDR2 YYNGEE. The length of the CDR3 is 13 residues. Trimming pared 0 bases from V and 5 bases from J, leaving 8 bases between. The CDR3 spells CASSVADGTEAFF. CDR3 nucleotide sequence: TGTGCCAGCAGCGTAGCGGATGGGACTGAAGCTTTCTTT.

This clonotype was picked up many times. This rearrangement joins TRBV6-5 to TRBJ1-1; possibly TRBD1 for D (5 bases). V was shortened by 6 bases and J by 9 bases, with 14 bases between the two germline ends. This CDR3 spans 12 amino acids. CDR1 is MNHEY, CDR2 SVGAGI, per germline. Here the CDR3 DNA reads TGTGCCAGCAGAGGAGGAGGACACAAAGCTTTCTTT. Protein sequence: CASRGGGHKAFF.

The chain has TRBV24-1 and TRBJ1-1; 8 nucleotides match TRBD1. CDR3 length: 18 residues. The V gene's germline CDR1 is KGHDR and CDR2 SFDVKD. Unmatched junction bases numbered 15, after V lost 2 bases and J lost 5 bases. CDR3 loop: CATSDSSPRGQGRTEAFF. In DNA, the CDR3 is TGTGCCACCAGTGATTCCTCCCCCCGCGGACAGGGACGGACTGAAGCTTTCTTT.

This clonotype was observed many times. This chain joins TRBV10-3 and TRBJ1-5; D possibly corresponds to TRBD1 (6 bases). The CDR3 runs 13 residues. V shed 10 bases and J shed 4 bases, with 14 bases lying between them. Germline CDR1 is ENHRY and CDR2 is SYGVKD. CDR3 region: CATSGGANQPQHF. CDR3 nucleotides: TGTGCCACTTCGGGGGGGGCTAATCAGCCCCAGCATTTT.

This clonotype has ten or more counts. The rearrangement uses TRBV12-3 or TRBV12-4 and TRBJ2-7; 12 bases line up with TRBD2. V was clipped by 6 bases and J by 5 bases; unmatched bases: 5. This CDR3 is built from 14 residues. CDR3 residues: CASRLAGGPNEQYF. CDR3 nucleotides: TGTGCCAGCAGGCTAGCGGGGGGGCCGAACGAGCAGTACTTC.

This clonotype occurred many times. The CDR3 coding sequence is TGTGCCAGCAGCTTAGAACCCCGGGGGCGGGCTGAAGCTTTCTTT. The encoded protein is CASSLEPRGRAEAFF. This sequence joins TRBV13 and TRBJ1-1, with D maybe TRBD1 (6 bases). The CDR3 has 15 amino acids. The germline CDR1 and CDR2 sequences are PRHDT and FYEKMQ (reference sequence). The V and J ends lost 1 base and 6 bases respectively, with 15 bases between them. Complete variable domain (other parts from reference TRBV13 and TRBJ1-1): AAGVIQSPRHLIKEKRETATLKCYPIPRHDTVYWYQQGPGQDPQFLISFYEKMQSDKGSIPDRFSAQQFSDYHSELNMSSLELGDSALYFCASSLEPRGRAEAFFGQGTRLTVV.